These 21 T cell receptor beta chains were sequenced from one sample in a study of glioma-infiltrating T cells. TCR alpha and beta CDR3 regions were amplified from RNA using iRepertoire nested multiplex PCR. TCRdb recomputed calls from the multiplex PCR reads with MiXCR, one row per CDR3 protein. The sample lists some 90,000 distinct CDR3 sequences, roughly 40% occurring once. Specimen: glioma tissue, nonneoplastic brain tissue, or PBMCs (not recorded which). The receptor set was obtained from a human donor with low-grade glioma or glioblastoma, undergoing nonglioma brain surgery, or in good health (not recorded which).

V and J are TRBV20-1 and TRBJ2-3; D possibly uses TRBD1 or TRBD2 (6 bases each). Trimming removed 1 base from V and 4 bases from J, with 12 bases in between. CDR1 DFQATT and CDR2 SNEGSKA come from the germline V gene (reference sequence). This CDR3 has 14 amino acids. CDR3 sequence: CSARGQGTSDTQYF. In DNA form, the CDR3 reads TGCAGTGCTAGAGGGCAGGGGACTTCAGATACGCAGTATTTT.

This rearrangement joins TRBV20-1 to TRBJ2-3, with TRBD2 identical over 7 bases. This CDR3 comprises 14 residues. Per the germline V gene, CDR1 is DFQATT and CDR2 is SNEGSKA (reference sequence). DNA of the CDR3: TGCAGCGCTGGGTTTGCGGGAGCGAAAGATACGCAGTATTTT. This codes for CSAGFAGAKDTQYF.

This clonotype was counted ten times or more. The rearrangement joins TRBV20-1 to TRBJ1-5; TRBD1 might be the D (5 bases). The CDR3 runs 13 residues. Trimming stripped 3 bases from V and 6 bases from J, with 12 bases between. CDR1 and CDR2 (germline): DFQATT, SNEGSKA (reference sequence). In nucleotides, the CDR3 is TGCAGTGCTAGTTCGGACAACCGTCAGCCCCAGCATTTT. Translation gives CSASSDNRQPQHF.

Concerning this clonotype: A junction end diverges from the germline sequence, so it may reflect a read error. This rearrangement joins TRBV2 to TRBJ2-1; 8 bases fit TRBD2. CDR3 size: 14 residues. CDR1 and CDR2 (germline): SNHLY, FYNNEI. The CDR3 reads CASSETSGYNEQLF. Written as DNA, the CDR3 is TGTGCCAGCAGTGAAACTAGCGGATACAATGAGCAGCTCTTC.

This clonotype was observed many times. J is TRBJ2-1 and V is TRBV29-1; no clear D. The V end lost 5 bases, the J end lost 5 bases, and 4 bases lay between the germline ends. The CDR3 spans 10 residues. Germline V gene lookup returns CDR1 SQVTM and CDR2 ANQGSEA. In nucleotides, the CDR3 is TGCAGCGTTATGGACAATGAGCAGTTCTTC. Translated: CSVMDNEQFF.

Note on this clonotype: At one boundary the junction diverges from the germline segment, which might be a read error. The J gene is TRBJ1-2, the V gene TRBV27, with 8 bases matching TRBD1. This CDR3 is 16 amino acids long. Germline V lookup: CDR1 MNHEY, CDR2 SMNVEV (reference sequence). CDR3 region: CASSAGAGGAYYGYTF. In DNA form, the CDR3 reads TGTGCCAGCTCTGCGGGGGCAGGGGGCGCGTACTATGGCTACACTTTC.

This clonotype was found many times. The genes are TRBV7-2 and TRBJ2-5, with D tentatively TRBD2 (6 bases). V was shortened by 3 bases and J by 5 bases, with 16 bases between the two germline ends. The germline V gene encodes CDR1 SGHTA and CDR2 FQGNSA. The CDR3 is 15 residues long. The CDR3: CASSFHVEGWETQYF. The CDR3 bases are TGTGCCAGCAGCTTCCATGTGGAGGGGTGGGAGACCCAGTACTTC.

Many counts were recorded for this clonotype. V and J are TRBV20-1 and TRBJ2-6; D is perhaps TRBD1 (5 bases). Germline V lookup: CDR1 DFQATT, CDR2 SNEGSKA (reference sequence). The CDR3 sequence is 17 residues long. V was trimmed by 5 bases and J by 1 base, leaving 18 bases between them. The CDR3: CSAPRKGFESGANVLTF. Written as DNA, the CDR3 is TGCAGTGCTCCTCGTAAGGGGTTTGAATCTGGGGCCAACGTCCTGACTTTC.

This clonotype has at least ten counts. The V call is TRBV20-1, the J call TRBJ2-1, with TRBD2 matching over 7 bases. CDR1 is DFQATT and CDR2 is SNEGSKA in the germline V gene (reference sequence). The length of the CDR3 is 13 residues. V gave up 5 bases and J gave up 6 bases; unmatched junction bases: 7. The CDR3 DNA reads TGCAGTGCTGTTTTTCTAGCGGCCAATGAGCAGTTCTTC. Amino acids: CSAVFLAANEQFF.

This clonotype is medium-sized within its sample. V is TRBV6-1 and J is TRBJ2-7; D not resolved. The CDR3 is 14 residues long. Germline assignment: CDR1 MNHNS and CDR2 SASEGT. With 5 bases removed from V and 0 bases from J, the gap between germline ends came to 11 bases. In nucleotides, the CDR3 is TGTGCCAGCAGTAGCACCCAAAGCTCCTACGAGCAGTACTTC. The encoded protein is CASSSTQSSYEQYF.

This clonotype has ten or more counts. The chain is built from TRBV28 and TRBJ1-5, with D unresolved. This CDR3 is built from 15 residues. Trimming shortened V by 1 base and J by 2 bases, and 9 bases separated the two germline ends. The germline V gene encodes CDR1 MDHEN and CDR2 SYDVKM. The CDR3 spells CASSLSHSGNQPQHF. In DNA, the CDR3 is TGTGCCAGCAGTTTATCTCACTCGGGCAATCAGCCCCAGCATTTT.

Worth noting for this clonotype: The missing conserved phenylalanine or tryptophan at the end of this CDR3 makes a read error likely. V and J are TRBV6-2 or TRBV6-3 and TRBJ2-3; D perhaps matches TRBD1 (6 bases). Trimming cost V 0 bases and J 2 bases, with 12 bases left between them. In germline, CDR1 is MNHEY, CDR2 SVGEGT. The length of the CDR3 is 16 residues. CDR3 loop: CASSYSGQRPTDTQYL. The CDR3 DNA follows: TGTGCCAGCAGTTACTCAGGACAGAGACCCACAGATACGCAGTATCTT.

The table lists this clonotype with many counts. The chain recombines TRBV6-2 or TRBV6-3 with TRBJ2-7; D is perhaps TRBD1 (6 bases). Germline V gene data show CDR1 as MNHEY and CDR2 as SVGEGT. Trimming shortened V by 6 bases and J by 6 bases, and 21 bases separated the two germline ends. CDR3 length: 15 residues. The CDR3 sequence is CASSLGQRLPGEQYF. CDR3 sequence (DNA): TGTGCCAGCAGCCTGGGACAAAGACTCCCCGGCGAGCAGTACTTC.

Worth noting for this clonotype: A much bigger clone sits one base away, suggesting this may be a read error. The V call is TRBV19, the J call TRBJ2-5; D gene uncertain. The germline CDR1 and CDR2 sequences are LNHDA and SQIVND (reference sequence). This CDR3 has 11 residues. The CDR3 protein is CASCMGETQYF. The CDR3 nucleotides are TGTGCCAGTTGTATGGGGGAGACCCAGTACTTC.

This clonotype has just a few counts. This chain links TRBV5-5 with TRBJ2-7; D unresolved. CDR3 length: 14 residues. V dropped 0 bases and J dropped 2 bases, with 9 bases sitting between them. Germline V lookup: CDR1 SGHKS, CDR2 YYEKEE (reference sequence). CDR3 sequence reads: CASSLAEQTYEQYF. Here the CDR3 DNA reads TGTGCCAGCAGCTTGGCGGAGCAAACCTACGAGCAGTACTTC. Full variable domain (missing parts from reference TRBV5-5 and TRBJ2-7): DAGVTQSPTHLIKTRGQQVTLRCSPISGHKSVSWYQQVLGQGPQFIFQYYEKEERGRGNFPDRFSARQFPNYSSELNVNALLLGDSALYLCASSLAEQTYEQYFGPGTRLTVT.

V usage is TRBV28 and J usage is TRBJ1-5; 8 positions agree with TRBD1. The V segment lost 4 bases and the J segment 6 bases; nucleotides outside the gene matches: 8. Germline CDR1 and CDR2: MDHEN and SYDVKM. The CDR3 is made up of 15 amino acids. CDR3 sequence (DNA): TGTGCCAGCAGTTCCGACAGGGGAGGGGTTCAGCCCCAGCATTTT. This gives the protein CASSSDRGGVQPQHF.

As to this clonotype: The CDR3 end shows no conserved phenylalanine or tryptophan, and so a read error is likely. The DNA is left out, because the CDR3 cannot be placed on it with certainty; the CDR3 is given as TCRdb lists it. This rearrangement joins TRBV28 to TRBJ2-7. The germline V gene encodes CDR1 MDHEN and CDR2 SYDVKM. The CDR3 is made up of 13 amino acids, end residues included. This CDR3 reads CASNVGGAYEQHL.

This clonotype was seen many times. The chain uses TRBV19 and TRBJ2-7; 9 bases match TRBD1. Germline V gives CDR1 LNHDA, CDR2 SQIVND (reference sequence). This CDR3 is 15 amino acids long. V shed 3 bases and J 3 bases; nucleotides not matched to a gene: 6. CDR3: CASSIAGTGNYEQYF. The CDR3 nucleotides are TGTGCCAGTAGTATCGCCGGGACAGGGAACTACGAGCAGTACTTC.

With regard to this clonotype: Since the CDR3 does not end with the conserved phenylalanine or tryptophan, this likely comes from a read error. The genes are TRBV20-1 and TRBJ2-7; TRBD2 might be the D (6 bases). Per the germline V gene, CDR1 is DFQATT and CDR2 is SNEGSKA (reference sequence). The CDR3 runs 12 residues. In DNA form, the CDR3 reads TGCAATGCGCTGGAGGGCCTGACCGAGCAGTACTCC. Its protein is CNALEGLTEQYS.

Concerning this clonotype itself: No DNA is shown, since the ends of the CDR3 on it are uncertain; the CDR3 is the one TCRdb lists. This chain joins TRBV6-2 or TRBV6-3 and TRBJ2-2; the DNA was not compared with TRBD1, the D call given in the table. Germline values: CDR1 MNHEY, CDR2 SVGEGT. The CDR3 extends over 22 residues, inclusive of both ends. This chain's CDR3 is CASRAGQGHEQHFGPAYGELFF.

The chain's CDR3 is CASRETAEQYF. Here the CDR3 DNA reads TGTGCCAGCAGAGAGACAGCCGAGCAGTACTTC. This chain joins TRBV6-1 and TRBJ2-7, with D maybe TRBD1 (5 bases). Looked up from germline, CDR1 is MNHNS and CDR2 is SASEGT. V lost 6 bases to trimming and J lost 6 bases, with 9 bases between them. CDR3 length equals 11 residues.